This T cell receptor (beta chain) was sequenced for a study of shared T cell receptors in the human thymus. The J segment lost 7 bases and the V segment lost 8 bases, leaving 15 bases of the junction unmatched. The CDR3 runs to 16 residues. Germline V gives CDR1 MGHRA, CDR2 YSYEKL. Sequenced by immunoSEQ multiplex PCR; TCRdb stores in-frame clones only, minus some. The data show roughly 700,000 clones, with around 87% seen just once and 0.0095% to 0.012% held by the top ten. A further study also used this sample, focusing on human thymus T cells. That study adds: The donor group consisted of healthy Finnish infants who were having corrective surgery for congenital heart defects. Surgeons resected thymus tissue during corrective heart surgery.

The sample comprised thymocytes. This chain uses TRBV4-1 with TRBJ2-7; TRBD2 aligns across 12 bases. This TCR derives from a boy in the first two years of life with a congenital heart defect. In DNA, the CDR3 is TGCGCCAGCCAAAAGGACCTAGCGGGAGGGCCATGTGAGCAGTACTTC. Translated: CASQKDLAGGPCEQYF.